This TCR beta chain stems from a study of response to subunit inactivated influenza vaccine. TCRdb re-analysed the RT-PCR reads in MiXCR, keeping a single row per CDR3 protein. Of hundreds of thousands of distinct CDR3 sequences listed, approximately 17% were seen once; the top ten hold 11%. V was clipped by 2 bases and J by 7 bases, with 6 bases between them. Germline CDR1 MNHEY, CDR2 SVGAGI. The CDR3 totals 12 residues. Notes on the study in general: The authors put forward the suggestion that each seasonal influenza vaccination may bring in only a limited number of new T cells.

This clonotype showed up many times. The antigen is undetermined. The input for sequencing was PBMCs from blood, taken 5 days after vaccination. This chain uses TRBV6-5 with TRBJ2-1; no definite D call. The receptor was derived from a man over 45 who received an inactivated influenza vaccine. The CDR3 sequence: CASSYNANEQFF. The DNA for the CDR3 is TGTGCCAGCAGTTACAACGCTAATGAGCAGTTCTTC.